Described below is a single T cell receptor beta chain sequence and its context. Other DNA sequences in the sample encode the same CDR3. Original data processing: Estimation of nucleated cell counts relied on the amplification of reference gene primers. Measured with immunoSEQ multiplex PCR; TCRdb has only the in-frame clones, and not every one. V and J calls and clone size are as listed in that table; D and trimming were resolved from the DNA. This repertoire shows approximately 110,000 clones, 80% to 90% found once; its top ten account for roughly 32%. The data derive from a study of blood T cell repertoires in COVID-19. For the study at large: Samples taken during acute and convalescent COVID-19 were collected in the United States, Italy and Spain. PBMCs, B-cell-depleted T cells, or T cells were the source of the cDNA or gDNA that made up the material.

Per germline, CDR1 SGHRS and CDR2 YFSETQ. This CDR3 is 14 amino acids long. V shed 0 bases and J 3 bases; nucleotides not matched to a gene: 2. The rearrangement uses TRBV5-1 and TRBJ1-2; 7 bases are a match to TRBD1. Sequenced: peripheral blood. The source of this sequence is a woman older than 75 with acute or convalescent COVID-19. CDR3: CASSLGQGDYGYTF. The CDR3 DNA is TGCGCCAGCAGCTTGGGTCAGGGGGACTATGGCTACACCTTC.